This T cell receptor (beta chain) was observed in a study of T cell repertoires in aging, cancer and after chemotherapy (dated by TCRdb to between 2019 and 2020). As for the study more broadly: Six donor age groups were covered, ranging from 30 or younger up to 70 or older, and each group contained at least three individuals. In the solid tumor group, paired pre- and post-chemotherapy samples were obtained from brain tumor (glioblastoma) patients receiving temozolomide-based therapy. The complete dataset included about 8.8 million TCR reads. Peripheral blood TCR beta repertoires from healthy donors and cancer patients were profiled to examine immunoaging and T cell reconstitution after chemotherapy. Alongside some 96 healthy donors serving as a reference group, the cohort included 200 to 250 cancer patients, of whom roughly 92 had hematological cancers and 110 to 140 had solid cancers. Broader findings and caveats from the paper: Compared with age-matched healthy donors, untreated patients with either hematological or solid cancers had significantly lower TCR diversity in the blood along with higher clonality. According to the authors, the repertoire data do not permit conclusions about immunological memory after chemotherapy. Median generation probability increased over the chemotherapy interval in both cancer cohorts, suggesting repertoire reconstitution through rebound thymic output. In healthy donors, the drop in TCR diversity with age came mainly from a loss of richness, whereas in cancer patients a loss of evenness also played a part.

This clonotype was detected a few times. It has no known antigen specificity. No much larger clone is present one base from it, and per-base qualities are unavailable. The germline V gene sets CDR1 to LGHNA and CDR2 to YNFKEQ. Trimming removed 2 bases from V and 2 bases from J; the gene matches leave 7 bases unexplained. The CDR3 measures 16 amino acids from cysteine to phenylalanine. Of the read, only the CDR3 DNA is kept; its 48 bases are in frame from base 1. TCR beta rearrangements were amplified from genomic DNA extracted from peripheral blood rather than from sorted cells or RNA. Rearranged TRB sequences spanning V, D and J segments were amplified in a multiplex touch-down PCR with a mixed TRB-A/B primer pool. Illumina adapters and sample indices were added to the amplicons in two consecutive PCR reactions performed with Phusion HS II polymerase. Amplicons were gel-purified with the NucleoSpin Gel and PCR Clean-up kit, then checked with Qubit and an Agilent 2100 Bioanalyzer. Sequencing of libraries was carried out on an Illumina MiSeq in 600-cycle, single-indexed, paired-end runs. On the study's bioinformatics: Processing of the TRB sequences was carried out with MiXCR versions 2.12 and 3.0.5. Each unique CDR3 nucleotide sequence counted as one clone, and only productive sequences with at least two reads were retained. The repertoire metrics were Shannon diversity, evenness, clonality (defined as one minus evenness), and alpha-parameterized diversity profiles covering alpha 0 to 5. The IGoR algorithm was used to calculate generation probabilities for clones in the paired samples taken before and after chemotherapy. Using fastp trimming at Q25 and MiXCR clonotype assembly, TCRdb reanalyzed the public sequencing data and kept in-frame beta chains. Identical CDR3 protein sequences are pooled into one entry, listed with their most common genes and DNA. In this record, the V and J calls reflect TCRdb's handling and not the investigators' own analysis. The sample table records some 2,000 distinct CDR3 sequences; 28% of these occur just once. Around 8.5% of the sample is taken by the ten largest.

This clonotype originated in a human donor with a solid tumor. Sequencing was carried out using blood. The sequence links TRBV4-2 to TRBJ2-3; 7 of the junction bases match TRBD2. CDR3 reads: CASSQPRGMDTDTQYF. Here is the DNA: TGTGCCAGCAGCCAACCGCGGGGGATGGACACAGATACGCAGTATTTT.